One sample yielded the 12 T cell receptor beta chains listed below, sequenced in a study of cytomegalovirus exposure and HLA in healthy donors. 60 Vbeta and 13 Jbeta primers were used in PCR. Only in-frame clones appear in the TCRdb table, and some are missing; sequencing was by immunoSEQ multiplex PCR. This sample has about 100,000 clones, with around four fifths found just once. Material for sequencing was PBMCs. The receptors shown here come from a man aged 25 to 40 in good health and CMV-seronegative.

The V call is TRBV9, the J call TRBJ1-6; 7 bases match TRBD1. V trimming: 4 bases; J trimming: 0 bases; junction bases outside the gene matches: 7. The germline V gene encodes CDR1 SGDLS and CDR2 YYNGEE. CDR3 length: 17 residues. The CDR3 is CASSLGTASSYNSPLHF. Written as DNA, the CDR3 is TGTGCCAGCAGCCTAGGGACAGCAAGCTCCTATAATTCACCCCTCCACTTT.

The chain recombines TRBV7-2 with TRBJ2-7; tentative D call: TRBD2 (6 bases). From germline, CDR1 is SGHTA and CDR2 FQGNSA. V lost 5 bases, J lost 1 base, and 15 bases lay in between. The CDR3 runs 15 residues. The DNA of the CDR3 is TGTGCCAGCAGCCCCGGGGGACTTCGGTCCTACGAGCAGTACTTC. This sequence encodes CASSPGGLRSYEQYF.

The chain couples TRBV4-1 to TRBJ2-2; 7 nucleotides agree with TRBD1. Per the germline V gene, CDR1 is MGHRA and CDR2 is YSYEKL. Germline trimming cut 4 bases from V and 5 bases from J; bases unmatched to any gene: 4. The CDR3 has 14 residues. Here the CDR3 reads CASSRQGMTGELFF. The CDR3 bases are TGCGCCAGCAGCCGACAGGGCATGACCGGGGAGCTGTTTTTT.

The V gene is TRBV5-1, the J gene TRBJ1-1, with 10 bases lining up with TRBD1. V was clipped by 5 bases and J by 1 base; unmatched bases: 8. This CDR3 contains 16 residues. The germline V gene encodes CDR1 SGHRS and CDR2 YFSETQ. The CDR3 DNA follows: TGCGCCAGCAGGTCATCCGGGACAGGGGAGAACACTGAAGCTTTCTTT. Translated, it gives CASRSSGTGENTEAFF.

This clone has only a few counts. This chain joins TRBV2 and TRBJ2-5; TRBD1 aligns across 10 bases. Trimming took 3 bases from V and 5 from J; bases not matched to a gene: 12. Germline values: CDR1 SNHLY, CDR2 FYNNEI. The CDR3 loop spans 17 amino acids. The CDR3 coding sequence is TGTGCCAGCAGTGATACGAGGGACAGGGGTCATGGGGAGACCCAGTACTTC. Translation gives CASSDTRDRGHGETQYF.

The chain recombines TRBV5-1 with TRBJ1-1; TRBD1 matches at 11 bases. The CDR3 loop spans 19 amino acids. Germline values: CDR1 SGHRS, CDR2 YFSETQ. V lost 4 bases and J lost 1; bases outside the gene matches: 15. The CDR3 protein is CASSLGRTGGKVGNTEAFF. The CDR3 DNA reads as TGCGCCAGCAGCCTGGGGAGGACAGGGGGCAAGGTCGGGAACACTGAAGCTTTCTTT.

This clone was observed a handful of times. The chain links TRBV7-8 to TRBJ2-1; 7 bases line up with TRBD2. The CDR3 runs to 14 residues. Germline V gives CDR1 SGHVS, CDR2 FQNEAQ. Trimming cost V 2 bases and J 9 bases; bases outside gene matches: 7. This CDR3 is CASSLTRLAGEQFF. The CDR3 DNA reads TGTGCCAGCAGCTTAACCCGACTAGCTGGTGAGCAGTTCTTC.

The chain recombines TRBV2 with TRBJ2-2; maybe TRBD1 (6 bases). The V and J ends lost 1 base and 4 bases respectively, with 13 bases between them. Germline CDR1 SNHLY, CDR2 FYNNEI. The CDR3 totals 16 residues. The CDR3 nucleotides read TGTGCCAGCAGTGAAGGTCAGGGGCTAGGCACCGGGGAGCTGTTTTTT. This translates into CASSEGQGLGTGELFF. Using reference TRBV2 and TRBJ2-2 for the parts outside the CDR3, the full variable domain is EPEVTQTPSHQVTQMGQEVILRCVPISNHLYFYWYRQILGQKVEFLVSFYNNEISEKSEIFDDQFSVERPDGSNFTLKIRSTKLEDSAMYFCASSEGQGLGTGELFFGEGSRLTVL.

The V call is TRBV21-1, the J call TRBJ2-2; the table names TRBD1, a call not compared with the DNA. TRBV21-1 is a known pseudogene. The CDR3 contains 15 residues. In DNA, the CDR3 is TGTGCCAGCAGGAAGAGGACAGGTAACACCGGGGAGCTGTTTTTT. Its translation: CASRKRTGNTGELFF.

The chain uses TRBV5-1 and TRBJ2-1, with 11 bases fitting TRBD2. CDR3 length equals 18 residues. Germline values: CDR1 SGHRS, CDR2 YFSETQ. Unmatched junction bases numbered 14, after V lost 1 base and J lost 8 bases. The DNA of the CDR3 is TGCGCCAGCAGCTTGTCGTTTAGCGGGGGGGCTGGAGTGTATGAGCAGTTCTTC. This encodes CASSLSFSGGAGVYEQFF.

The chain is built from TRBV5-4 and TRBJ2-7; TRBD1 might be the D (6 bases). Germline CDR1 reads SGHNT; CDR2 reads YYREEE (reference sequence). The CDR3 has 13 residues. V was shortened by 4 bases and J by 3 bases, with 11 bases between the two germline ends. The CDR3 loop reads CASSTGQNYEQYF. The CDR3, as DNA: TGTGCCAGCAGCACTGGACAGAACTACGAGCAGTACTTC.

The genes are TRBV30 and TRBJ2-1, with 11 positions matching TRBD2. Looked up from germline, CDR1 is GTSNPN and CDR2 is SVGIG (reference sequence). After removal of 0 bases from V and 10 bases from J, the junction contained 20 bases not matched to a gene. The CDR3 consists of 19 residues. For the CDR3, the DNA is TGTGCCTGGAGTGTACATGGTAGCGGGAGGGTCGGGCCGTCATGGGAGCAGTTCTTC. Translating it yields CAWSVHGSGRVGPSWEQFF.